This entry is about one TCR beta chain. This specimen belongs to a study of T cells in localized non-small cell lung cancer. Method: immunoSEQ multiplex PCR; TCRdb's copy keeps in-frame clones and lacks some. Here the sample spans about 31,000 clones, around 94% being singletons. V lost 2 bases and J lost 5, with 16 bases in between. Germline CDR1 is SGHDT and CDR2 is YYEEEE. The CDR3 runs 15 residues. Sequenced here: peripheral blood, sampled before any cancer treatment. This receptor was identified in a woman between 35 and 75 years old with stage I lung adenocarcinoma. This chain uses TRBV5-6 with TRBJ2-5, with TRBD1 as a possible D gene (5 bases). DNA of the CDR3: TGTGCCAGCAGCTTCGTCCAGGCCCCAGGGGAGACCCAGTACTTC. Translation gives CASSFVQAPGETQYF.